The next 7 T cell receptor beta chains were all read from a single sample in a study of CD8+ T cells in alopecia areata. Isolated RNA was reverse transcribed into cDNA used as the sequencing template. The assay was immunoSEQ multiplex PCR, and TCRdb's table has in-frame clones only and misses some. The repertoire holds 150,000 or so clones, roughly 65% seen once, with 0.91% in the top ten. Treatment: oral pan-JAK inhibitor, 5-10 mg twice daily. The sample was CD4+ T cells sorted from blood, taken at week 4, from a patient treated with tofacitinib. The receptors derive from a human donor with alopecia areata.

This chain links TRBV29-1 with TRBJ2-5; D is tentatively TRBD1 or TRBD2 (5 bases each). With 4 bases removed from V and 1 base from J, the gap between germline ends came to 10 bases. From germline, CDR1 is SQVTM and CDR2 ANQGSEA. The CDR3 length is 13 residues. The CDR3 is CSVARGPQETQYF. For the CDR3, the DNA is TGCAGCGTTGCCCGGGGCCCCCAAGAGACCCAGTACTTC.

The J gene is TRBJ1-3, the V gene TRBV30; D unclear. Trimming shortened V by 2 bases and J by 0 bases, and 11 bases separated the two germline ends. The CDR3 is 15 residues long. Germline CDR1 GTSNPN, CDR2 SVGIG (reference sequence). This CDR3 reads CAWSFAASSGNTIYF. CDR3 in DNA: TGTGCCTGGAGTTTCGCTGCGAGCTCTGGAAACACCATATATTTT. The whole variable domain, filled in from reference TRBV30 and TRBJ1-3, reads SQTIHQWPATLVQPVGSPLSLECTVEGTSNPNLYWYRQAAGRGLQLLFYSVGIGQISSEVPQNLSASRPQDRQFILSSKKLLLSDSGFYLCAWSFAASSGNTIYFGEGSWLTVV.

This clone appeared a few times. The CDR3 is CSAGRVSSTDTQYF. CDR3 in DNA: TGCAGCGCGGGGAGGGTATCTAGCACAGATACGCAGTATTTT. The chain recombines TRBV29-1 with TRBJ2-3; TRBD2 matches 7 bases. This CDR3 has 14 residues. V gave up 7 bases and J gave up 0 bases; unmatched junction bases: 7. Germline V gene data show CDR1 as SQVTM and CDR2 as ANQGSEA.

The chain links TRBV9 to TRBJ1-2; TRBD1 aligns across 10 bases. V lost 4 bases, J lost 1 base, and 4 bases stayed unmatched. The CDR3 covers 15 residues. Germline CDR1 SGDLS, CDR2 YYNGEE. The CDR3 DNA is TGTGCCAGCAGCTTTTGGGACAGGGGTAACTATGGCTACACCTTC. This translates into CASSFWDRGNYGYTF.

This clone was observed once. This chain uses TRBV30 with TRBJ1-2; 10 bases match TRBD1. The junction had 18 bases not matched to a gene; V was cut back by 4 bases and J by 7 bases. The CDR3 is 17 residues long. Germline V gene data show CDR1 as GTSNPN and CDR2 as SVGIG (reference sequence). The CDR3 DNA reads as TGTGCCTGGAATCGAGGGACAGGGGCCAGCGGTCGGTCTGGCTACACCTTC. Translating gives CAWNRGTGASGRSGYTF.

This chain's CDR3 is CAMGQGGLTAGANVLTF. As DNA, the CDR3 is TGTGCCATGGGACAGGGAGGACTTACGGCTGGGGCCAACGTCCTGACTTTC. This chain links TRBV30 with TRBJ2-6; 9 positions match TRBD1. Unmatched junction bases numbered 13, after V lost 8 bases and J lost 2 bases. Germline V CDR1 and CDR2: GTSNPN, SVGIG (reference sequence). The CDR3 totals 17 residues.

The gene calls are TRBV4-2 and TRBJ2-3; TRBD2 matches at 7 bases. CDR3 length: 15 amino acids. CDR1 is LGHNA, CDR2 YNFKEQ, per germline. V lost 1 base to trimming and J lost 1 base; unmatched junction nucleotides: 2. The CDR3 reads CASSQGRGGTDTQYF. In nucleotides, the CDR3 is TGTGCCAGCAGCCAAGGACGGGGGGGCACAGATACGCAGTATTTT.